This TCR beta chain was captured in a study of blood T cell repertoires in COVID-19. The overall study: Donors in the United States, Italy and Spain gave samples during acute or convalescent COVID-19.

With 0 bases removed from V and 8 bases from J, the gap between germline ends came to 10 bases. Germline V gene lookup returns CDR1 LNHNV and CDR2 YYDKDF (reference sequence). The CDR3 consists of 14 residues. TCRdb keeps only in-frame clones here, not all; method: immunoSEQ multiplex PCR. Of about 180,000 clones in the sample, about 88% were seen once. The chain employs TRBV15 and TRBJ1-4; D might be TRBD1 (5 bases). The sequencing sample was made of peripheral blood. This sequence originates from a woman aged 30 to 39 with active or convalescent COVID-19. Written as DNA, the CDR3 is TGTGCCACCAGCAGAGACAGGGCCACAGAAAAACTGTTTTTT. Translated, it gives CATSRDRATEKLFF. Full variable domain (missing parts from reference TRBV15 and TRBJ1-4): DAMVIQNPRYQVTQFGKPVTLSCSQTLNHNVMYWYQQKSSQAPKLLFHYYDKDFNNEADTPDNFQSRRPNTSFCFLDIRSPGLGDTAMYLCATSRDRATEKLFFGSGTQLSVL.